Reported below is one T cell receptor beta chain. This sample stems from a study of OX40 agonist ivuxolimab in advanced cancers. Across the whole study: Anti-PD-1, anti-PD-L1 or anti-CTLA-4 therapy given earlier was allowed, and approximately 43% had some.

The assay was immunoSEQ multiplex PCR, and TCRdb's table has in-frame clones only and misses some. The table includes about 80,000 clones, around 87% detected once. The sample here was CD4+ or CD8+ T cells sorted from blood, taken in a trial of the OX40 agonist ivuxolimab. The source of this sequence is an adult with an advanced solid tumor such as melanoma, head and neck, liver or kidney cancer.

The CDR3 sequence is CASSGVYPSGSHEQYF. The CDR3, as DNA: TGTGCCAGCAGTGGAGTCTACCCCAGCGGGAGTCACGAGCAGTACTTC. This sequence joins TRBV2 and TRBJ2-7; TRBD2 matches at 8 bases. The junction had 13 bases not matched to a gene; V was cut back by 4 bases and J by 5 bases. CDR1 SNHLY and CDR2 FYNNEI come from the germline V gene. CDR3 length: 16 residues. The full variable domain, completed using reference TRBV2 and TRBJ2-7, is EPEVTQTPSHQVTQMGQEVILRCVPISNHLYFYWYRQILGQKVEFLVSFYNNEISEKSEIFDDQFSVERPDGSNFTLKIRSTKLEDSAMYFCASSGVYPSGSHEQYFGPGTRLTVT.